The 15 T cell receptor beta chains below were found in one sample sequenced in a study of OX40 agonist ivuxolimab in advanced cancers. The assay was immunoSEQ multiplex PCR, and TCRdb's table has in-frame clones only and misses some. Counted here are about 83,000 clones, 85% occurring once; the ten biggest clones make up roughly 0.62%. Sample: CD4+ or CD8+ T cells sorted from blood, taken in a trial of the OX40 agonist ivuxolimab. These receptors were taken from an adult with an advanced solid tumor such as melanoma, head and neck, liver or kidney cancer.

This clone was detected a few times. V is TRBV5-4 and J is TRBJ2-5, with a weak D call TRBD1 (6 bases). The CDR3 extends over 14 amino acids. Germline assignment: CDR1 SGHNT and CDR2 YYREEE (reference sequence). Trimming removed 3 bases at V and 5 bases at J, with 14 bases between. The CDR3 region is CASSYSTGGETQYF. The CDR3 bases are TGTGCCAGCAGCTACTCGACAGGAGGTGAGACCCAGTACTTC.

This chain connects TRBV10-1 to TRBJ2-7, with D maybe TRBD1 (6 bases). With 4 bases removed from V and 7 bases from J, the gap between germline ends came to 20 bases. This CDR3 is 15 amino acids long. Germline V CDR1 and CDR2: WNHNN, SYGVQD (reference sequence). This chain's CDR3 is CASSAQLGAQEEQYF. Here the CDR3 DNA reads TGCGCCAGCAGTGCCCAATTGGGGGCGCAGGAAGAGCAGTACTTC.

A few counts support this clone. The chain carries TRBV19 and TRBJ2-7; TRBD1 is a possible D gene (5 bases). CDR3 size: 14 residues. The V end lost 4 bases, the J end lost 2 bases, and 12 bases lay between the germline ends. Germline V gene sequence: CDR1 LNHDA, CDR2 SQIVND (reference sequence). CDR3 residues: CASSNAGHPYEQYF. DNA of the CDR3: TGTGCCAGTAGTAATGCCGGACACCCCTACGAGCAGTACTTC.

The CDR3 DNA reads TGTGCCAGCAGCTTAGCGGGGGCTGGGACTGAAGCTTTCTTT. Protein sequence: CASSLAGAGTEAFF. The rearrangement joins TRBV7-2 to TRBJ1-1; a weak D match, TRBD1 (6 bases). The V gene lost 0 bases and the J gene lost 5 bases, with 10 bases spanning the gap. The CDR3 contains 14 residues. Germline V gives CDR1 SGHTA, CDR2 FQGNSA.

The V gene is TRBV11-1, the J gene TRBJ1-6; no reliable D call. The CDR3 extends over 15 amino acids. V gave up 4 bases and J gave up 6 bases, with 13 bases separating them. CDR1 is SGHAT and CDR2 is FQDESV in the germline V gene (reference sequence). Here the CDR3 reads CASSSVGRFNSPLHF. The CDR3 nucleotides are TGTGCCAGCAGCTCCGTTGGGAGATTTAATTCACCCCTCCACTTT.

The V gene is TRBV4-1, the J gene TRBJ2-7; 7 positions agree with TRBD1. The germline CDR1 and CDR2 sequences are MGHRA and YSYEKL. V lost 1 base and J lost 3; bases outside the gene matches: 9. The CDR3 length is 16 residues. The CDR3 DNA sequence: TGCGCCAGCAGCCAAGCTCCGACAGGGTTACTCTACGAGCAGTACTTC. Protein sequence: CASSQAPTGLLYEQYF.

V usage is TRBV11-2 and J usage is TRBJ1-5, with 8 bases matching TRBD1. Germline trimming cut 5 bases from V and 0 bases from J; bases unmatched to any gene: 3. Germline V CDR1 and CDR2: SGHAT, FQNNGV. CDR3 size: 15 residues. The CDR3 coding sequence is TGTGCCAGCAGCCCTGGACAGGGTAGCAATCAGCCCCAGCATTTT. Its protein is CASSPGQGSNQPQHF. Combining the CDR3 with reference TRBV11-2 and TRBJ1-5 gives the whole variable domain EAGVAQSPRYKIIEKRQSVAFWCNPISGHATLYWYQQILGQGPKLLIQFQNNGVVDDSQLPKDRFSAERLKGVDSTLKIQPAKLEDSAVYLCASSPGQGSNQPQHFGDGTRLSIL.

This chain joins TRBV5-6 and TRBJ2-5, with a weak D call TRBD1 (6 bases). Germline lookup yields CDR1 SGHDT and CDR2 YYEEEE. V gave up 0 bases and J gave up 2 bases, with 11 bases separating them. The CDR3 is made up of 15 amino acids. The DNA for the CDR3 is TGTGCCAGCAGCTTGGGGGTTCAGGGGCAAGAGACCCAGTACTTC. Its protein product is CASSLGVQGQETQYF.

The chain uses TRBV30 and TRBJ1-5; perhaps TRBD1 as D (5 bases). There are 12 residues in the CDR3. CDR1 and CDR2 from the germline V gene are GTSNPN and SVGIG (reference sequence). Trimming pared 1 base from V and 6 bases from J, leaving 7 bases between. This CDR3 reads CAWSGGAQPQHF. The CDR3 DNA sequence: TGTGCCTGGAGTGGTGGGGCTCAGCCCCAGCATTTT. The entire variable domain, with the rest obtained from reference TRBV30 and TRBJ1-5, is as follows: SQTIHQWPATLVQPVGSPLSLECTVEGTSNPNLYWYRQAAGRGLQLLFYSVGIGQISSEVPQNLSASRPQDRQFILSSKKLLLSDSGFYLCAWSGGAQPQHFGDGTRLSIL.

A single count supports this clone. V and J are TRBV18 and TRBJ1-4, with 7 bases fitting TRBD1. The germline gives CDR1 KGHSH, CDR2 LQKENI. After removal of 8 bases from V and 5 bases from J, the junction contained 5 bases not matched to a gene. This CDR3 region has 13 residues. CDR3 coding DNA: TGTGCCAGCCGTGGGACAGACAATGAAAAACTGTTTTTT. It yields the protein CASRGTDNEKLFF.

V is TRBV6-5 and J is TRBJ1-2; 7 nucleotides align to TRBD1. The V gene end was trimmed by 6 bases and the J gene end by 0 bases; junction bases not matched to a gene: 7. The CDR3 is 15 amino acids. From germline, CDR1 is MNHEY and CDR2 SVGAGI. This chain's CDR3 is CASRAGGSTNYGYTF. The DNA for the CDR3 is TGTGCCAGCAGGGCAGGGGGGTCGACTAACTATGGCTACACCTTC.

V is TRBV6-1 and J is TRBJ1-6; perhaps TRBD1 as D (6 bases). Germline V lookup: CDR1 MNHNS, CDR2 SASEGT. Trimming took off 0 bases at V and 10 bases at J, with 10 bases between the two ends. The CDR3 extends over 14 amino acids. CDR3 sequence reads: CASSEARQGSPLHF. DNA of the CDR3: TGTGCCAGCAGTGAAGCGAGGCAGGGGTCACCCCTCCACTTT.

V usage is TRBV19 and J usage is TRBJ2-5, with a tentative D call TRBD1 (6 bases). Trimming cost V 5 bases and J 5 bases, with 21 bases left between them. Per the germline V gene, CDR1 is LNHDA and CDR2 is SQIVND (reference sequence). The CDR3 runs 16 residues. The DNA of the CDR3 is TGTGCCAGTAGTGACGCCATAAACAGGGTGTGGGAGACCCAGTACTTC. Its protein product is CASSDAINRVWETQYF.

V and J are TRBV5-4 and TRBJ2-3, with TRBD2 identical over 14 bases. Germline V CDR1 and CDR2: SGHNT, YYREEE (reference sequence). V lost 2 bases to trimming and J lost 1 base; unmatched junction nucleotides: 6. CDR3 size: 18 residues. CDR3: CASSFRLAGGPGTDTQYF. CDR3 sequence (DNA): TGTGCCAGCAGCTTTAGACTAGCGGGGGGGCCGGGCACAGATACGCAGTATTTT.

The chain couples TRBV18 to TRBJ2-5; 7 bases agree with TRBD2. The CDR3 has 16 amino acids. Germline V gene sequence: CDR1 KGHSH, CDR2 LQKENI. The V segment lost 3 bases and the J segment 5 bases; nucleotides outside the gene matches: 12. The CDR3 DNA reads TGTGCCAGCTCACCGGCAGTGGGCGGGGGAGGCGAGACCCAGTACTTC. Translation: CASSPAVGGGGETQYF.